The 21 T cell receptor beta chains presented below share a single source sample, sequenced in a study of shared clonotypes between healthy human individuals. Here immunoSEQ multiplex PCR was the method, and the copy in TCRdb shows in-frame clones only, minus some. The sample lists around 600,000 clones; about 98% were seen once. CD8 cells classed as naive were CD45RO-negative and positively selected for CCR7, excluding terminally differentiated effector memory CD45RA+ cells. The sequencing sample was made of naive CD8+ T cells sorted from blood. These receptors originate from a young man in good health.

CDR3 region: CSVEFSLIPGELFF. The CDR3 DNA reads TGCAGCGTTGAATTTAGCCTAATCCCCGGGGAGCTGTTTTTT. The chain uses TRBV29-1 and TRBJ2-2, with D unresolved. V shed 2 bases and J shed 6 bases, with 13 bases lying between them. In germline, CDR1 is SQVTM, CDR2 ANQGSEA. The CDR3 length is 14 residues.

The CDR3, as DNA: TGTGCCAGCAGCTTAACTTCTCCGAGCTCCTACGAGCAGTACTTC. Translating gives CASSLTSPSSYEQYF. This sequence joins TRBV11-3 and TRBJ2-7; D remains ambiguous. The germline V gene encodes CDR1 SGHNT and CDR2 YENEEA. The CDR3 consists of 15 residues. V gave up 2 bases and J gave up 0 bases, with 11 bases separating them. The full variable domain, in which reference TRBV11-3 and TRBJ2-7 provide the parts outside the CDR3, is EAGVVQSPRYKIIEKKQPVAFWCNPISGHNTLYWYLQNLGQGPELLIRYENEEAVDDSQLPKDRFSAERLKGVDSTLKIQPAELGDSAVYLCASSLTSPSSYEQYFGPGTRLTVT.

The chain uses TRBV9 and TRBJ2-1; 10 bases agree with TRBD1. With V trimmed by 3 bases and J by 8 bases, 2 bases remained unmatched. This CDR3 is 13 amino acids long. Germline values: CDR1 SGDLS, CDR2 YYNGEE. In nucleotides, the CDR3 is TGTGCCAGCAGCGGGGACAGGGGCTATGAGCAGTTCTTC. Protein product: CASSGDRGYEQFF.

The V gene is TRBV4-1, the J gene TRBJ2-2, with D possibly TRBD2 on 5 matching bases. CDR3 length: 18 amino acids. Germline lookup yields CDR1 MGHRA and CDR2 YSYEKL. V lost 2 bases, J lost 7 bases, and 23 bases lay in between. The CDR3 loop reads CASSQRPHEGYPLGELFF. As DNA, the CDR3 is TGCGCCAGCAGCCAACGACCCCATGAGGGCTATCCACTCGGGGAGCTGTTTTTT.

V and J are TRBV4-3 and TRBJ2-1, with 8 bases matching TRBD2. With 0 bases clipped from V and 8 bases from J, the junction kept 9 bases outside the gene matches. The CDR3 is 16 amino acids. The germline V gene has CDR1 LGHNA and CDR2 YSLEER. The CDR3 DNA reads TGCGCCAGCAGCCAAGAATCCGGGAGGGTAACGGATGAGCAGTTCTTC. As protein: CASSQESGRVTDEQFF.

The chain has TRBV2 and TRBJ2-7; TRBD2 might be the D (5 bases). Trimming pared 4 bases from V and 2 bases from J, leaving 15 bases between. Germline CDR1 reads SNHLY; CDR2 reads FYNNEI. This CDR3 contains 15 residues. In nucleotides, the CDR3 is TGTGCCAGCAGTGTAAGTACGGAGGTTACCTACGAGCAGTACTTC. The encoded protein is CASSVSTEVTYEQYF.

The chain carries TRBV28 and TRBJ1-1, with D tentatively TRBD1 (6 bases). The CDR3 consists of 14 residues. Trimming removed 3 bases from V and 4 bases from J, with 12 bases in between. Germline-derived CDR1 and CDR2 are MDHEN and SYDVKM. CDR3 loop: CASSFRGGRTEAFF. DNA of the CDR3: TGTGCCAGCAGTTTTCGGGGGGGCCGCACTGAAGCTTTCTTT.

The chain uses TRBV29-1 and TRBJ2-7; D assignment may be TRBD1 or TRBD2 (5 bases each). The V and J ends lost 4 bases and 2 bases respectively, with 21 bases between them. Germline V gene data show CDR1 as SQVTM and CDR2 as ANQGSEA. The CDR3 runs to 16 residues. Written as DNA, the CDR3 is TGCAGCGTTGCCCCCGAATGGGACGGAACGACCTACGAGCAGTACTTC. Translating it yields CSVAPEWDGTTYEQYF.

The gene calls are TRBV28 and TRBJ1-5; 9 positions match TRBD1. Germline assignment: CDR1 MDHEN and CDR2 SYDVKM. The CDR3 has 19 residues. J was trimmed by 2 bases and V by 5 bases; bases with no gene match: 16. The CDR3 spells CASSPQSGQGPYGNQPQHF. The CDR3 DNA follows: TGTGCCAGCAGTCCCCAGTCGGGACAGGGTCCCTACGGCAATCAGCCCCAGCATTTT.

This sequence joins TRBV11-2 and TRBJ2-1; possibly TRBD1 for D (6 bases). The V gene lost 5 bases and the J gene lost 3 bases, with 17 bases spanning the gap. This CDR3 spans 16 amino acids. The germline gives CDR1 SGHAT, CDR2 FQNNGV. The CDR3: CASSPPRSGDYNEQFF. As DNA, the CDR3 is TGTGCCAGCAGCCCCCCCCGTTCAGGGGACTACAATGAGCAGTTCTTC.

The chain is built from TRBV7-9 and TRBJ1-1; tentatively, D is TRBD1 (5 bases). CDR1 is SEHNR and CDR2 is FQNEAQ in the germline V gene (reference sequence). The CDR3 contains 15 residues. Trimming removed 4 bases from V and 0 bases from J, with 12 bases in between. The CDR3 is CASSSEGLLNTEAFF. The CDR3 DNA reads TGTGCCAGCAGCTCCGAGGGGCTCCTGAACACTGAAGCTTTCTTT.

The chain has TRBV7-9 and TRBJ1-2; 8 nucleotides align to TRBD1. The CDR3 spans 16 residues. Germline V gene sequence: CDR1 SEHNR, CDR2 FQNEAQ (reference sequence). V gave up 1 base and J gave up 8 bases; unmatched junction bases: 12. The CDR3 region is CASSLVSGQGSGGYTF. CDR3 DNA: TGTGCCAGCAGCTTAGTTAGCGGACAGGGAAGTGGCGGCTACACCTTC.

This sequence joins TRBV27 and TRBJ2-7; 9 positions match TRBD2. Germline V gene data show CDR1 as MNHEY and CDR2 as SMNVEV (reference sequence). With V trimmed by 6 bases and J by 3 bases, 21 bases remained unmatched. This CDR3 is 19 amino acids long. CDR3 region: CASSLQYPFVTSGNYEQYF. CDR3 coding DNA: TGTGCCAGCAGCTTACAATACCCCTTCGTGACTAGCGGAAACTACGAGCAGTACTTC.

The V gene is TRBV27, the J gene TRBJ2-1; maybe TRBD2 (6 bases). CDR3 size: 15 residues. Germline assignment: CDR1 MNHEY and CDR2 SMNVEV (reference sequence). Trimming took off 4 bases at V and 7 bases at J, with 17 bases between the two ends. CDR3 in amino acids: CASSSGGDGLNEQFF. The CDR3 DNA is TGTGCCAGCAGTTCCGGGGGAGACGGTTTGAATGAGCAGTTCTTC.

V usage is TRBV2 and J usage is TRBJ2-7, with D tentatively TRBD2 (5 bases). The CDR3 loop spans 14 amino acids. The V end lost 11 bases, the J end lost 4 bases, and 21 bases lay between the germline ends. Germline CDR1 and CDR2: SNHLY and FYNNEI. The CDR3, as DNA: TGTGCCCTAGCCCTGAAACGCCCAGCGTACGAGCAGTACTTC. Protein: CALALKRPAYEQYF.

J is TRBJ2-5 and V is TRBV27; either TRBD1 or TRBD2 may fit D (5 bases each). The ends were cut back, 6 bases at V and 3 bases at J, with 14 bases in the middle. Germline CDR1 reads MNHEY; CDR2 reads SMNVEV (reference sequence). The CDR3 is 14 residues long. CDR3 bases: TGTGCCAGCAGCCAGGGACCAAACGAAGAGACCCAGTACTTC. It translates to CASSQGPNEETQYF.

The CDR3 sequence is CASSPPGSGPQIGTYEQYF. DNA of the CDR3: TGTGCCAGCAGCCCCCCAGGGTCCGGGCCCCAAATCGGGACCTACGAGCAGTACTTC. This rearrangement joins TRBV11-2 to TRBJ2-7, with D perhaps TRBD1 or TRBD2 (5 bases each). The CDR3 covers 19 residues. The V end was cut by 5 bases, the J end by 2 bases, with 28 bases between. Per germline, CDR1 SGHAT and CDR2 FQNNGV.

The J gene is TRBJ2-2, the V gene TRBV28; D might be TRBD2 (6 bases). V lost 1 base to trimming and J lost 6 bases, with 12 bases between them. Germline V lookup: CDR1 MDHEN, CDR2 SYDVKM. The CDR3 loop spans 15 amino acids. The DNA for the CDR3 is TGTGCCAGCAGTTTATTGGCAGGAGGGGCCGGGGAGCTGTTTTTT. Protein product: CASSLLAGGAGELFF.

V and J are TRBV7-9 and TRBJ2-5; 8 nucleotides align to TRBD2. The germline V gene has CDR1 SEHNR and CDR2 FQNEAQ (reference sequence). There are 13 residues in the CDR3. The V gene end was trimmed by 7 bases and the J gene end by 5 bases; junction bases not matched to a gene: 6. The CDR3 coding sequence is TGTGCCAGCATCCACCCGGGGGGGGAGACCCAGTACTTC. Translation gives CASIHPGGETQYF.

The chain has TRBV5-8 and TRBJ2-2; no firm D call. The CDR3 loop spans 15 amino acids. Germline CDR1 reads SGHTS; CDR2 reads YDEGEE. Between the trimmed V and J ends, which lost 4 bases and 0 bases, there was a span of 10 bases. In DNA form, the CDR3 reads TGTGCCAGCAGCCTCTACGACTCGAACACCGGGGAGCTGTTTTTT. Translated, it gives CASSLYDSNTGELFF.

The chain uses TRBV9 and TRBJ2-1; TRBD2 matches 10 bases. This CDR3 is built from 17 residues. Germline lookup yields CDR1 SGDLS and CDR2 YYNGEE. V was clipped by 6 bases and J by 1 base; unmatched bases: 10. CDR3 amino acids: CASNKGASGRSYNEQFF. The CDR3 bases are TGTGCCAGCAACAAAGGGGCTAGCGGGAGATCCTACAATGAGCAGTTCTTC.